This T cell receptor beta chain was recorded in a study of shared clonotypes between healthy human individuals (dated by TCRdb to the early 2020s). In terms of the full investigation: The cohort comprised two women and a few men aged 18 to 49 years. For each donor, three plates each were used for CD4 naive and CD4 memory, two plates were used for CD8 naive, and one plate was used for CD8 memory. To estimate repertoire size and how much clonotypes are shared between individuals, the study performed deep sequencing of blood TCR repertoires from about five healthy adults. To increase sequencing depth and limit assay-specific biases, TCR repertoire library preparation and sequencing were carried out by different laboratories using diverse techniques. Leukapheresis yielded between about 0.85 and 10 billion PBMCs per donor.

This clone was seen a single time. The antigen it binds to is not known. No qualities accompany the bases; no much larger clone lies one base away. For the CD8 naive samples, CD45RO-negative cells were positively selected for CCR7, yielding a CD45RA+CCR7+ population from which TemRA cells were excluded. Healthy HIV-negative adults with no recently reported acute infections or vaccinations were included as donors. All donors were Caucasian adults living in Nashville, Tennessee, USA. Blood was obtained by leukapheresis, after which PBMCs were separated by Ficoll-Histopaque density gradient centrifugation and cryopreserved in liquid nitrogen vapor phase. Analytical flow cytometry was used to check the purity and quantity of every magnetically sorted T cell population. Each sorted fraction had its genomic DNA isolated and then quantified by UV absorbance on a Nanodrop 2000c. Using the deep immunoSEQ assay, TCR CDR3 regions were amplified from genomic DNA by multiplex PCR. Extracted genomic DNA from each cell subset was distributed evenly across all wells of several immunoSEQ 96-well plates, and each plate was treated as a replicate. Each replicate PCR for sorted subsets received about 180 ng genomic DNA, equal to tens of thousands of T cell genomes. Purified libraries were quantified with a Qubit 3.0 fluorometer, sized on a Bioanalyzer 2100, and re-quantified with the KAPA Library Quantification kit. Each immunoSEQ 96-well plate was sequenced on its own single-read 150-cycle Illumina NextSeq 550 flow cell. The authors processed their data as follows. Because the immunoSEQ output included only junctional sequences and no quality scores, the filtering could not be the same as the filtering used for full-length reads. Sequences were annotated with PyIR, a Python wrapper for IgBLAST v1.9, using IMGT germline references to assign V/J genes and CDR3. Any read was removed if the V/J assignment was weak (E-value above 1e-6), the CDR3 was missing, or the read contained stop codons, out-of-frame junctions, or ambiguous translated residues. V3J clonotypes were defined by identical inferred V gene, J gene, and CDR3 amino acid sequence. Percentage overlap between repertoires was calculated by dividing the number of shared unique clonotypes by the size of the smaller repertoire. Repertoire richness was assessed with RTK rarefaction, the Chao1 estimator, and Recon v2.1 estimates of unobserved clonotypes. Generation probabilities for all TCRbeta clonotypes obtained by the gDNA method from several donors were computed using OLGA. Entries here come from immuneACCESS through TCRdb and include only in-frame sequences with V and J called. Some clones fail to appear in such tables; in the studies checked, an unresolved V gene covers under half of the shortfall, and the cause of the remainder is unknown. V and J calls and clone size are as listed in that table; D and trimming were resolved from the DNA. The sample yields millions of clones; approximately 94% were counted once. The top ten hold 1.7% of the sample.

General study outcomes and caveats: Across four donors, roughly 5% of naive CD4, roughly 3.5% of naive CD8, under 2.5% of memory CD4, and 0.4% of memory CD8 clonotypes were shared. Naive subsets generally had larger estimated clonotype richness than memory subsets. Even with the large sequencing depth, rarefaction of the sorted-subset datasets indicated that sequencing was incomplete. The small number of donors limited the genetic and exposure-history diversity represented. Sampling was restricted to blood, and TCR repertoires in tissue are likely to differ from TCR repertoires in blood. Based on pairwise subsampling, the degree of clonotype sharing among donors was expected to be affected by sequencing depth. Clonotypes shared by all four sorted-subset donors showed higher generation probabilities than non-shared clonotypes.

A distance of 19 bases separates the germline ends of V and J, which lose 5 bases and 2 bases respectively. Including cysteine and phenylalanine, the CDR3 has 17 amino acids. Only the CDR3 region is kept as DNA, spanning 51 bases read in frame from base 1. The germline V gene yields MDHEN for CDR1 and SYDVKM for CDR2. Sequenced: naive CD8+ T cells from PBMCs. The meaning of the sample's cell subset or site label: CD45RA+CCR7+. The TCR originated in a young man in good health. Some clones in this sample may be carry-over from other donors' samples. This chain is built from TRBV28 and TRBJ1-5; the D gene cannot be named for sure. CDR3 sequence: CASSLTRQPMGNQPQHF. The base sequence is TGTGCCAGCAGTCTTACCCGTCAGCCCATGGGCAATCAGCCCCAGCATTTT.